The 20 T cell receptor beta chains presented below share a single source sample, sequenced in a study of T-cell reconstitution after alpha-beta-depleted transplantation in children. Unique molecular identifiers were used in preparing the TCRbeta library. Each CDR3 protein is one row after TCRdb ran MiXCR on the PCR reads. The sample contains fewer than 550,000 distinct CDR3 sequences, roughly 11% of which appear only once. The starting material was PBMCs, mostly from graft donor cells, obtained 180 days after TCRalphabeta/CD19-depleted stem cell transplant. The receptors were sampled from a female patient aged 2 to 10 who had a stem cell transplant for aplastic anemia, so the T cells may come from the graft donor.

This clonotype was detected ten times or more. The chain has TRBV28 and TRBJ2-7; possibly TRBD1 for D (6 bases). This CDR3 has 12 residues. V shed 6 bases and J shed 2 bases, with 8 bases lying between them. The germline CDR1 and CDR2 sequences are MDHEN and SYDVKM. The CDR3: CASRQGTYEQYF. The CDR3 DNA reads TGTGCCAGCAGGCAGGGGACCTACGAGCAGTACTTC.

The chain couples TRBV7-2 to TRBJ2-2; the D is unclear. The V gene lost 1 base and the J gene lost 9 bases, with 18 bases spanning the gap. In germline, CDR1 is SGHTA, CDR2 FQGNSA. CDR3 length: 16 residues. CDR3 amino acids: CASSLETLPLSRELFF. CDR3 coding DNA: TGTGCCAGCAGCTTAGAAACCCTTCCGTTGTCGCGGGAGCTGTTTTTT. Supplemented by reference TRBV7-2 and TRBJ2-2, the full variable domain reads GAGVSQSPSNKVTEKGKDVELRCDPISGHTALYWYRQSLGQGLEFLIYFQGNSAPDKSGLPSDRFSAERTGGSVSTLTIQRTQQEDSAVYLCASSLETLPLSRELFFGEGSRLTVL.

This clonotype was counted only a few times. The chain combines TRBV5-1 with TRBJ1-2; no firm D call. CDR3 length: 14 residues. From germline, CDR1 is SGHRS and CDR2 YFSETQ. V lost 4 bases and J lost 8, with 18 bases in between. CDR3: CASSDAEPGGGYTF. CDR3 nucleotide sequence: TGCGCCAGCAGCGATGCGGAGCCCGGAGGCGGCTACACCTTC.

This clonotype was seen more than once but under ten times. J is TRBJ1-2 and V is TRBV20-1, with D possibly matching TRBD1 (5 bases). Between the trimmed V and J ends, which lost 2 bases and 8 bases, there was a span of 12 bases. The CDR3 sequence is 12 residues long. Germline CDR1 reads DFQATT; CDR2 reads SNEGSKA (reference sequence). The CDR3, as DNA: TGCAGTGCTAGACGGCCGGGGGGAGGCTACACCTTC. Its translation is CSARRPGGGYTF.

This chain connects TRBV2 to TRBJ2-7, with 12 bases identical to TRBD1. This CDR3 contains 18 residues. Germline values: CDR1 SNHLY, CDR2 FYNNEI. V shed 0 bases, J shed 6 bases, and the junction held 12 bases outside the gene matches. Here the CDR3 DNA reads TGTGCCAGCAGTGAAGCGGGTTGGCCGGGACAGGGGGCTGGCGAGCAGTACGTC. Its translation: CASSEAGWPGQGAGEQYV.

This clonotype was seen more than once but under ten times. V is TRBV6-2 or TRBV6-3 and J is TRBJ2-7; the D call may be TRBD1 or TRBD2 (5 bases each). V was trimmed by 6 bases and J by 0 bases, leaving 27 bases between them. The CDR3 extends over 19 amino acids. Germline V gives CDR1 MNHEY, CDR2 SVGEGT. The CDR3 sequence: CASSRDLLPGPGISYEQYF. Here the CDR3 DNA reads TGTGCCAGCAGCCGGGACCTTCTCCCGGGGCCGGGGATCTCCTACGAGCAGTACTTC.

This clonotype was detected ten times or more. This chain uses TRBV5-5 with TRBJ1-6; possibly TRBD1 for D (6 bases). This CDR3 contains 15 residues. The germline gives CDR1 SGHKS, CDR2 YYEKEE (reference sequence). V was pared by 0 bases and J by 9 bases, with 13 bases between. CDR3: CASSLDRAEGSPLHF. CDR3 DNA: TGTGCCAGCAGCTTGGACAGGGCGGAGGGTTCACCCCTCCACTTT.

This clonotype occurred a few times. The CDR3 region is CASRLGDPGLAGESRYEQYF. DNA for the CDR3: TGTGCCAGCAGGCTTGGCGACCCGGGACTAGCGGGAGAAAGTCGCTACGAGCAGTACTTC. The chain couples TRBV7-3 to TRBJ2-7; 14 bases are a match to TRBD2. CDR3 size: 20 residues. Trimming took 6 bases from V and 3 from J; bases not matched to a gene: 19. Germline V CDR1 and CDR2: SGHTA, FQGTGA.

The genes are TRBV18 and TRBJ2-7; 9 bases match TRBD2. Germline CDR1 KGHSH, CDR2 LQKENI. This CDR3 is built from 16 residues. J lost 2 bases, V lost 3 bases, and 8 bases had no gene match. The CDR3 DNA sequence: TGTGCCAGCTCACCTAGGGGTAGCGGGGGACCCTACGAGCAGTACGTC. Protein sequence: CASSPRGSGGPYEQYV.

This clonotype was detected only a few times. The chain uses TRBV5-1 and TRBJ2-7; 16 positions match TRBD2. The CDR3 covers 17 residues. Germline lookup yields CDR1 SGHRS and CDR2 YFSETQ. The J segment lost 5 bases and the V segment lost 4 bases, leaving 9 bases of the junction unmatched. CDR3 in amino acids: CASSGPGLAGGRNEQYF. In nucleotides, the CDR3 is TGCGCCAGCAGCGGCCCGGGACTAGCGGGAGGGCGCAACGAGCAGTACTTC.

The chain carries TRBV6-1 and TRBJ2-5; D remains unclear. V shed 1 base and J shed 5 bases, with 8 bases lying between them. Looked up from germline, CDR1 is MNHNS and CDR2 is SASEGT. The CDR3 is 13 residues long. As DNA, the CDR3 is TGTGCCAGCAGTGAAGACAGTGTGGAGACCCAGTACTTC. As protein: CASSEDSVETQYF.

This clonotype was found many times. The CDR3 bases are TGTGCCAGCAGCCAACGACAGGGCGGCACAGATACGCAGTATTTT. Its translation is CASSQRQGGTDTQYF. The chain is built from TRBV7-9 and TRBJ2-3; 7 bases are shared with TRBD1. Germline lookup yields CDR1 SEHNR and CDR2 FQNEAQ (reference sequence). The CDR3 is made up of 15 amino acids. V lost 5 bases, J lost 1 base, and 6 bases stayed unmatched.

The chain carries TRBV18 and TRBJ2-3; D is perhaps TRBD1 or TRBD2 (5 bases each). CDR3 size: 16 residues. CDR1 is KGHSH and CDR2 is LQKENI in the germline V gene. Between the trimmed V and J ends, which lost 1 base and 7 bases, there was a span of 18 bases. The CDR3 sequence is CASSPLGQKGDHTQYF. The CDR3 DNA sequence: TGTGCCAGCTCACCACTCGGACAAAAGGGAGACCATACGCAGTATTTT.

The CDR3 DNA reads as TGCGCCAGCAGCCAAGGCGAGGGATCGACTAGCGGGGCTGACAATGAGCAGTTCTTC. Protein sequence: CASSQGEGSTSGADNEQFF. The chain links TRBV4-3 to TRBJ2-1, with TRBD2 matching over 11 bases. With 1 base clipped from V and 5 bases from J, the junction kept 13 bases outside the gene matches. There are 19 residues in the CDR3. Germline assignment: CDR1 LGHNA and CDR2 YSLEER.

V usage is TRBV13 and J usage is TRBJ1-6; D gene ambiguous. The CDR3 spans 15 residues. V lost 1 base and J 10 bases, leaving 14 bases between the germline ends. Germline loops: CDR1 PRHDT, CDR2 FYEKMQ (reference sequence). CDR3 amino acids: CASSLDPGGVSPLHF. For the CDR3, the DNA is TGTGCCAGCAGCTTAGACCCAGGAGGAGTATCACCCCTCCACTTT.

This clonotype was counted ten times or more. This chain links TRBV28 with TRBJ2-3; 9 bases map to TRBD1. CDR1 is MDHEN, CDR2 SYDVKM, per germline. Losses at the gene ends were 3 bases for V and 8 bases for J; bases not matched to a gene: 6. The CDR3 totals 14 residues. The CDR3 region is CASSFDRGKSTQYF. The CDR3, as DNA: TGTGCCAGCAGTTTCGACAGGGGGAAGAGTACGCAGTATTTT.

This clonotype was recorded at least ten times. The chain employs TRBV29-1 and TRBJ2-2, with 8 bases matching TRBD1. From germline, CDR1 is SQVTM and CDR2 ANQGSEA. CDR3 length: 14 residues. Losses at the gene ends were 5 bases for V and 4 bases for J; bases not matched to a gene: 6. The DNA of the CDR3 is TGCAGCGTTCGACAGGGGCCCAGCACCGGGGAGCTGTTTTTT. This encodes CSVRQGPSTGELFF.

This clonotype showed up just a few times. The chain recombines TRBV4-2 with TRBJ2-5, with 15 nucleotides matching TRBD2. The CDR3 consists of 21 residues. Germline assignment: CDR1 LGHNA and CDR2 YNFKEQ. The V and J ends lost 0 bases and 4 bases, in that order; junction bases with no gene match: 15. CDR3 sequence reads: CASSQELIAGLAGGSRETQYF. CDR3 sequence (DNA): TGTGCCAGCAGCCAAGAACTGATCGCGGGACTAGCGGGAGGCAGCCGAGAGACCCAGTACTTC.

The V and J genes are TRBV5-1 and TRBJ2-7; 7 bases agree with TRBD1. This CDR3 is built from 14 residues. CDR1 is SGHRS and CDR2 is YFSETQ in the germline V gene. The V and J ends lost 3 bases and 4 bases, in that order; junction bases with no gene match: 7. The CDR3 sequence is CASSSTGTEYEQYF. DNA for the CDR3: TGCGCCAGCAGCTCAACCGGGACAGAGTACGAGCAGTACTTC.

V gene TRBV28 combines with J gene TRBJ1-6, with 11 bases that match TRBD1. Germline CDR1 reads MDHEN; CDR2 reads SYDVKM. There are 18 residues in the CDR3. V lost 2 bases and J lost 1; bases outside the gene matches: 4. This chain's CDR3 is CASSLGQGAWSYNSPLHF. For the CDR3, the DNA is TGTGCCAGCAGTTTAGGACAGGGGGCATGGTCCTATAATTCACCCCTCCACTTT.